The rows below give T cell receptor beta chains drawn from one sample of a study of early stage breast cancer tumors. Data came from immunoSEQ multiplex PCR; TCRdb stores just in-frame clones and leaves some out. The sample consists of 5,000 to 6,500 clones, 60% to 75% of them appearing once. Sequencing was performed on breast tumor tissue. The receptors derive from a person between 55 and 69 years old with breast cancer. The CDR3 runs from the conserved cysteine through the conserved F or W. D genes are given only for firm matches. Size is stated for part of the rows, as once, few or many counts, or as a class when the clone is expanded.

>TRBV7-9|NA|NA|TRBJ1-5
CASSYSREQPQHF
TGTGCCAGCAGCTACAGTAGGGAACAGCCCCAGCATTTT
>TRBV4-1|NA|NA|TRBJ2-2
CASSPTAGASYWLFF
TGCGCCAGCAGCCCGACCGCCGGGGCTTCTTATTGGCTGTTTTTT
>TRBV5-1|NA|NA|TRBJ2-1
CASTGFSYNEQFF
TGCGCCAGCACTGGTTTCTCCTACAATGAGCAGTTCTTC
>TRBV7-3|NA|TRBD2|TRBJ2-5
CASSLSHSGGQETQYF
TGTGCCAGCAGCTTATCGCATAGCGGGGGCCAAGAGACCCAGTACTTC
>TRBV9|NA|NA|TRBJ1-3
CASSPRVGGDTIYF
TGTGCCAGCAGCCCGCGGGTTGGGGGAGACACCATATATTTT
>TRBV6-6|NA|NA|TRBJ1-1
CASSYWDTEGSEAFF
TGTGCCAGCAGTTACTGGGACACCGAGGGGTCTGAAGCTTTCTTT
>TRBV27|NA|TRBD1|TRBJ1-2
CASSRDREYGYTF
TGTGCCAGCAGTCGTGACAGGGAGTATGGCTACACCTTC
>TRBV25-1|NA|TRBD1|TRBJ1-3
CASRADGQGISGNTIYF
TGTGCCAGCAGAGCGGACGGACAGGGGATTTCTGGAAACACCATATATTTT
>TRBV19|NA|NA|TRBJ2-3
CASSMGHRSESTDTQYF
TGTGCCAGTAGTATGGGACATCGAAGTGAAAGCACAGATACGCAGTATTTT
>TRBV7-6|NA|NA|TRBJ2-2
CASSRITGELFF
TGTGCCAGCAGCAGAATTACCGGGGAGCTGTTTTTT
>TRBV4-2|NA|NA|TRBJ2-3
CASSQDPEGGLIADTQYF
TGTGCCAGCAGCCAAGATCCTGAGGGGGGCTTGATCGCAGATACGCAGTATTTT
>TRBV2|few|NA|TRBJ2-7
CASSLSSYEQYF
TGTGCCAGCAGTCTGAGCAGCTACGAGCAGTACTTC
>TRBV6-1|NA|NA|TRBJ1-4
CASSTTPGDEKLFF
TGTGCCAGCAGTACCACCCCGGGGGATGAAAAACTGTTTTTT
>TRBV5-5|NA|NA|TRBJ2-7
CASSLGGTAYEQYF
TGTGCCAGCAGCTTGGGTGGTACGGCCTACGAGCAGTACTTC
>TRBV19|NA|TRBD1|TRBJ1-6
CASSIWQLGGRNSPLHF
TGTGCCAGTAGTATCTGGCAATTAGGGGGCAGGAATTCACCCCTCCACTTT
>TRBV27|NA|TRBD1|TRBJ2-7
CASSSPRVTGAYEQYF
TGTGCCAGCAGTTCGCCACGCGTGACAGGGGCCTACGAGCAGTACTTC
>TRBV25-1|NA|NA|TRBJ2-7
CASSRDSLGHEQYF
TGTGCCAGCTCCCGGGACTCCCTAGGCCACGAGCAGTACTTC
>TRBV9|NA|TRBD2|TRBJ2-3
CASSYKAAGLAEPSTDTQYF
TGTGCCAGCAGCTACAAAGCCGCCGGGCTAGCGGAACCCAGCACAGATACGCAGTATTTT
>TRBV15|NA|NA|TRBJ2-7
CATSTHITGSYEQYF
TGTGCCACCAGCACCCACATCACAGGATCCTACGAGCAGTACTTC
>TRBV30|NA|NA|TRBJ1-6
CAWSDRESSPLHF
TGTGCCTGGAGTGACAGGGAGAGTTCACCCCTCCACTTT
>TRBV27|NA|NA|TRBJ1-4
CASSPLSRVTNEKLFF
TGTGCCAGCAGTCCGTTGTCCAGGGTCACTAATGAAAAACTGTTTTTT
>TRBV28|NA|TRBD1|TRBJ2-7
CASRYSRGRYEQYF
TGTGCCAGCAGATACTCCAGGGGGCGCTACGAGCAGTACTTC
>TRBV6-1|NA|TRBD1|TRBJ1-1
CASSDPGQGVGNTEAFF
TGTGCCAGCAGTGATCCGGGACAGGGAGTAGGGAACACTGAAGCTTTCTTT
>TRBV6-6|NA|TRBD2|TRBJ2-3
CASEYRGGTDTQYF
TGTGCCAGCGAGTATCGGGGGGGCACAGATACGCAGTATTTT
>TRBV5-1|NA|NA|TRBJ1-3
CASSLASGGYSGNTIYF
TGCGCCAGCAGCTTGGCCAGCGGGGGCTACTCTGGAAACACCATATATTTT
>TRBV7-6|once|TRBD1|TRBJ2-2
CASSRTLPGGADTGELFF
TGTGCCAGCAGCCGTACTCTCCCAGGGGGCGCGGACACCGGGGAGCTGTTTTTT
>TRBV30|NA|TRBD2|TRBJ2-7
CAWSEQAGGYEEQYF
TGTGCCTGGAGTGAACAAGCGGGGGGTTATGAGGAGCAGTACTTC
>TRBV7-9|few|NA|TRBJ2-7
CASSFDGSSYEQYF
TGTGCCAGCAGCTTTGACGGGAGCTCCTACGAGCAGTACTTC
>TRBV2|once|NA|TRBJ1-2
CASTIVISNYGYTF
TGTGCCAGCACTATTGTCATCTCTAACTATGGCTACACCTTC
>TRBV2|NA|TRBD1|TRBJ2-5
CASSLDREETQYF
TGTGCCAGCAGTTTGGACAGGGAAGAGACCCAGTACTTC
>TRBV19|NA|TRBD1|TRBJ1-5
CASSISTGQGNQPQHF
TGTGCCAGTAGTATTTCCACGGGACAGGGCAATCAGCCCCAGCATTTT
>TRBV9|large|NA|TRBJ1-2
CASSVTGSANGGYTF
TGTGCCAGCAGCGTAACAGGCTCCGCGAACGGGGGCTACACCTTC
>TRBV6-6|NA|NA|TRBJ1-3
CASSKGDGGNTIYF
TGTGCCAGCTCGAAGGGGGACGGAGGAAACACCATATATTTT
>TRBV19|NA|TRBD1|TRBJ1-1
CASSNDRDKTEAFF
TGTGCCAGTAGTAACGACAGGGATAAGACTGAAGCTTTCTTT
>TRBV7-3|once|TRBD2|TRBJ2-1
CASSELAGAAYNEQFF
TGTGCCAGCAGCGAGCTAGCGGGAGCTGCCTACAATGAGCAGTTCTTC
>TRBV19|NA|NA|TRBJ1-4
CATSYRALGGEKLFF
TGTGCCACTTCCTACAGGGCCCTGGGCGGTGAAAAACTGTTTTTT
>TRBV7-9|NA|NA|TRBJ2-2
CASSLARESGELFF
TGTGCCAGCAGCTTAGCACGGGAGTCTGGGGAGCTGTTTTTT
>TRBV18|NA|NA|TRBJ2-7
CASSPGGEQYF
TGTGCCAGCTCACCAGGGGGCGAGCAGTACTTC
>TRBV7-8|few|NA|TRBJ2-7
CASSPVPGVSYEQYF
TGTGCCAGCAGCCCTGTTCCCGGGGTCTCCTACGAGCAGTACTTC
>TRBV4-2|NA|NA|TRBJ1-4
CASSQRTGEKLFF
TGTGCCAGCAGCCAGCGGACTGGAGAAAAACTGTTTTTT
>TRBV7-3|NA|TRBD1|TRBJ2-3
CASSHGQGADTQYF
TGTGCCAGCAGCCACGGGCAGGGGGCAGATACGCAGTATTTT
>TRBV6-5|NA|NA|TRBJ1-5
CASRGGGGNQPQHF
TGTGCCAGCAGGGGAGGGGGTGGCAATCAGCCCCAGCATTTT